These 30 T cell receptor beta chains originate from one sample sequenced in a study of shared clonotypes between healthy human individuals. Using immunoSEQ multiplex PCR, the repertoire was profiled, and TCRdb retains in-frame clones only, with some absent. The sample holds approximately 1.5 million clones, 98% seen once. Source material: naive CD4+ T cells sorted from blood. Specified subset: CD45RA+ positively selected. These receptors originate from a man younger than 40 in good health.

The gene calls are TRBV5-8 and TRBJ2-1; 9 bases line up with TRBD2. V was clipped by 1 base and J by 13 bases; unmatched bases: 15. CDR1 is SGHTS and CDR2 is YDEGEE in the germline V gene. The CDR3 spans 16 residues. The CDR3 here is CASSLRESVAGGTQFF. The CDR3 DNA is TGTGCCAGCAGCTTGAGGGAGTCTGTGGCGGGAGGGACCCAGTTCTTC.

This clone was seen once. The CDR3 DNA reads TGTGCCAGCTCATCCACGGCAGGGTCACCCTACGAGCAGTACTTC. Its protein product is CASSSTAGSPYEQYF. V is TRBV18 and J is TRBJ2-7; a weak D match, TRBD1 (5 bases). Deletions cut 5 bases from V and 2 bases from J, with 16 bases between. Germline loops: CDR1 KGHSH, CDR2 LQKENI. The CDR3 contains 15 residues.

The V and J genes are TRBV5-1 and TRBJ2-6; 7 nucleotides align to TRBD1. CDR1 is SGHRS and CDR2 is YFSETQ in the germline V gene. This CDR3 has 17 residues. Trimming removed 2 bases from V and 2 bases from J; junction bases left unmatched: 7. In DNA, the CDR3 is TGCGCCAGCAGCTTAGGACAGGTAGACGCTGGGGCCAACGTCCTGACTTTC. This gives the protein CASSLGQVDAGANVLTF. The whole variable domain, filled in from reference TRBV5-1 and TRBJ2-6, reads KAGVTQTPRYLIKTRGQQVTLSCSPISGHRSVSWYQQTPGQGLQFLFEYFSETQRNKGNFPGRFSGRQFSNSRSEMNVSTLELGDSALYLCASSLGQVDAGANVLTFGAGSRLTVL.

The rearrangement joins TRBV7-9 to TRBJ2-2; D is unresolved. In germline, CDR1 is SEHNR, CDR2 FQNEAQ (reference sequence). Trimming cost V 2 bases and J 3 bases, with 13 bases left between them. There are 16 residues in the CDR3. The CDR3 here is CASSLLKGSDTGELFF. For the CDR3, the DNA is TGTGCCAGCAGCTTACTGAAGGGATCTGACACCGGGGAGCTGTTTTTT.

This clone has a single count. The genes are TRBV10-3 and TRBJ2-7; D perhaps matches TRBD1 (6 bases). The CDR3 loop spans 14 amino acids. CDR1 and CDR2 (germline): ENHRY, SYGVKD. Trimming removed 0 bases at V and 5 bases at J, with 11 bases between. The CDR3 here is CAISESETGHEQYF. The DNA for the CDR3 is TGTGCCATCAGTGAGTCAGAGACAGGCCACGAGCAGTACTTC.

V usage is TRBV5-5 and J usage is TRBJ2-7, with D perhaps matching TRBD2 (6 bases). Per germline, CDR1 SGHKS and CDR2 YYEKEE (reference sequence). V gave up 5 bases and J gave up 3 bases, with 12 bases separating them. The CDR3 covers 13 residues. CDR3 in DNA: TGTGCCAGCAGTCGAGGGAGGAACTACGAGCAGTACTTC. The encoded protein is CASSRGRNYEQYF.

The chain uses TRBV29-1 and TRBJ2-5; weak D call: TRBD1 (5 bases). Germline CDR1 reads SQVTM; CDR2 reads ANQGSEA. The CDR3 spans 12 residues. Trimming left V 3 bases short and J 7 bases short, with 12 bases between. This chain's CDR3 is CSVDKGPGTQYF. CDR3 DNA: TGCAGCGTTGATAAGGGGCCAGGGACCCAGTACTTC.

This sequence joins TRBV6-5 and TRBJ2-7, with TRBD1 matching over 9 bases. Germline CDR1 MNHEY, CDR2 SVGAGI. Trimming at V came to 3 bases and at J to 5 bases, leaving 8 bases not matched to a gene. The CDR3 length is 15 residues. This CDR3 is CASSYWTGVTNEQYF. In DNA form, the CDR3 reads TGTGCCAGCAGTTATTGGACAGGGGTAACGAACGAGCAGTACTTC.

The chain joins TRBV5-4 to TRBJ1-1, with 7 positions matching TRBD1. The V gene end was trimmed by 4 bases and the J gene end by 4 bases; junction bases not matched to a gene: 13. This CDR3 region has 16 residues. Germline lookup yields CDR1 SGHNT and CDR2 YYREEE (reference sequence). The chain's CDR3 is CASSTPGRQGGTEAFF. The CDR3 coding sequence is TGTGCCAGCAGCACCCCAGGGCGACAGGGTGGCACTGAAGCTTTCTTT.

V usage is TRBV10-3 and J usage is TRBJ1-3; 7 nucleotides align to TRBD1. Trimming at V came to 2 bases and at J to 8 bases, leaving 15 bases not matched to a gene. This CDR3 is 17 amino acids long. The germline gives CDR1 ENHRY, CDR2 SYGVKD. The CDR3 region has the DNA TGTGCCATCAGTGAGCCCGGACAGGACATCGCCCAGGACACCATATATTTT. This codes for CAISEPGQDIAQDTIYF.

This clone was seen once. The rearrangement joins TRBV28 to TRBJ2-7, with D perhaps TRBD1 (6 bases). V lost 5 bases and J 4 bases, leaving 12 bases between the germline ends. The CDR3 is 13 amino acids. Germline-derived CDR1 and CDR2 are MDHEN and SYDVKM. DNA for the CDR3: TGTGCCAGCAGTAGGACAGATTCTTACGAGCAGTACTTC. Its protein is CASSRTDSYEQYF.

The chain couples TRBV10-3 to TRBJ2-7; 7 bases map to TRBD1. The germline gives CDR1 ENHRY, CDR2 SYGVKD. V shed 5 bases and J 4 bases; nucleotides not matched to a gene: 8. The CDR3 loop spans 14 amino acids. CDR3 amino acids: CAISSPGQKYEQYF. CDR3 nucleotide sequence: TGTGCCATCAGTTCTCCGGGACAGAAATACGAGCAGTACTTC.

The J gene is TRBJ2-7, the V gene TRBV5-4; D might be TRBD1 or TRBD2, each matching 5 bases. The CDR3 is 16 amino acids. The germline V gene encodes CDR1 SGHNT and CDR2 YYREEE (reference sequence). Trimming stripped 4 bases from V and 3 bases from J, with 20 bases between. The CDR3 loop reads CASSPWGKAENYEQYF. In nucleotides, the CDR3 is TGTGCCAGCAGCCCGTGGGGGAAAGCGGAGAACTACGAGCAGTACTTC.

The chain carries TRBV15 and TRBJ2-2, with TRBD2 matching 9 bases. The CDR3 length is 16 residues. The junction had 6 bases not matched to a gene; V was cut back by 3 bases and J by 4 bases. The germline V gene has CDR1 LNHNV and CDR2 YYDKDF (reference sequence). The chain's CDR3 is CATSRLAGRGTGELFF. The CDR3 DNA is TGTGCCACCAGCAGGCTAGCGGGACGCGGCACCGGGGAGCTGTTTTTT.

In the case of this clone: Other DNA sequences in this sample translate to the same CDR3. The rearrangement uses TRBV18 and TRBJ2-3, with D possibly matching TRBD2 (6 bases). The CDR3 sequence is 15 residues long. Germline CDR1 is KGHSH and CDR2 is LQKENI. V lost 2 bases to trimming and J lost 0 bases, with 9 bases between them. CDR3 amino acids: CASSPASGSTDTQYF. In nucleotides, the CDR3 is TGTGCCAGCTCACCAGCGAGCGGGAGCACAGATACGCAGTATTTT.

V and J are TRBV6-5 and TRBJ2-3; D could derive from TRBD1 or TRBD2 (5 bases each). Germline V gene lookup returns CDR1 MNHEY and CDR2 SVGAGI. The CDR3 loop spans 15 amino acids. V was clipped by 5 bases and J by 6 bases, with 18 bases between them. CDR3 residues: CASSRPGPPQDTQYF. Here the CDR3 DNA reads TGTGCCAGCAGTAGACCGGGACCCCCTCAGGATACGCAGTATTTT.

The chain joins TRBV19 to TRBJ1-5, with 7 bases matching TRBD1. V lost 6 bases, J lost 3 bases, and 8 bases stayed unmatched. The CDR3 is 15 residues long. From germline, CDR1 is LNHDA and CDR2 SQIVND (reference sequence). The CDR3 region is CASRPLQGFNQPQHF. As DNA, the CDR3 is TGTGCCAGTAGACCCCTACAGGGGTTCAATCAGCCCCAGCATTTT.

This clone was observed a few times. Other nucleotide sequences in the sample specify the same CDR3. V and J are TRBV5-1 and TRBJ2-1; D call uncertain. V lost 3 bases and J lost 0, with 4 bases in between. Germline V gene lookup returns CDR1 SGHRS and CDR2 YFSETQ. The CDR3 is 13 residues long. The CDR3 DNA follows: TGCGCCAGCAGCTGGGACTCCTACAATGAGCAGTTCTTC. It encodes CASSWDSYNEQFF.

For the CDR3, the DNA is TGCGCCAGCTCTAGCGGGAGTTCCACCGGGGAGCTGTTTTTT. It yields the protein CASSSGSSTGELFF. This sequence joins TRBV10-1 and TRBJ2-2, with TRBD2 identical over 10 bases. The CDR3 is 14 residues long. Germline assignment: CDR1 WNHNN and CDR2 SYGVQD (reference sequence). The V segment lost 8 bases and the J segment 4 bases; nucleotides outside the gene matches: 4.

The chain employs TRBV28 and TRBJ1-2, with unresolved D. This CDR3 is 14 amino acids long. V was shortened by 7 bases and J by 3 bases, with 15 bases between the two germline ends. Germline-derived CDR1 and CDR2 are MDHEN and SYDVKM. The CDR3 DNA follows: TGTGCCAGCACCCCAAGGAACCAAGACTATGGCTACACCTTC. This encodes CASTPRNQDYGYTF.

The gene calls are TRBV28 and TRBJ2-1; 8 bases match TRBD2. Per the germline V gene, CDR1 is MDHEN and CDR2 is SYDVKM. The length of the CDR3 is 16 residues. The V segment lost 10 bases and the J segment 3 bases; nucleotides outside the gene matches: 14. This CDR3 is CATLTSGTRHYNEQFF. CDR3 sequence (DNA): TGTGCCACACTAACGTCCGGGACTAGGCACTACAATGAGCAGTTCTTC.

The rearrangement links TRBV6-4 to TRBJ2-6; D may be TRBD2 (5 bases). The CDR3 has 19 residues. Germline assignment: CDR1 MRHNA and CDR2 SNTAGT. Deletions cut 4 bases from V and 0 bases from J, with 19 bases between. The DNA for the CDR3 is TGTGCCAGCAGTGCCCTGGCCGGGAAGGCTAGCTCTGGGGCCAACGTCCTGACTTTC. It specifies CASSALAGKASSGANVLTF.

V is TRBV6-5 and J is TRBJ1-5; D unresolved. Per germline, CDR1 MNHEY and CDR2 SVGAGI. This CDR3 has 15 amino acids. The V and J ends lost 4 bases and 7 bases respectively, with 17 bases between them. CDR3 region: CASSSNAGPGQPQHF. Written as DNA, the CDR3 is TGTGCCAGCAGTTCCAATGCGGGTCCGGGGCAGCCCCAGCATTTT.

About this clone itself: Other DNA sequences in the sample encode the same CDR3. V is TRBV11-2 and J is TRBJ2-2; no firm D call. This CDR3 spans 13 amino acids. Germline CDR1 and CDR2: SGHAT and FQNNGV. V lost 0 bases and J 5 bases, leaving 4 bases between the germline ends. CDR3 residues: CASSLDYTGELFF. Written as DNA, the CDR3 is TGTGCCAGCAGCTTAGATTATACCGGGGAGCTGTTTTTT.

The chain employs TRBV29-1 and TRBJ2-2; D ambiguous. Trimming left V 7 bases short and J 5 bases short, with 8 bases between. The CDR3 loop spans 11 amino acids. Germline loops: CDR1 SQVTM, CDR2 ANQGSEA. The CDR3 DNA follows: TGCAGCGGAGGACGTACCGGGGAGCTGTTTTTT. Its protein is CSGGRTGELFF.

This chain connects TRBV10-3 to TRBJ2-5; tentative D call: TRBD2 (5 bases). The CDR3 runs to 15 residues. Trimming stripped 8 bases from V and 5 bases from J, with 21 bases between. In germline, CDR1 is ENHRY, CDR2 SYGVKD. CDR3 coding DNA: TGTGCCATCTCCGAGTCGGGGTCGTACGGGGAGACCCAGTACTTC. Amino acid sequence: CAISESGSYGETQYF.

This clone occurred once. The chain carries TRBV19 and TRBJ2-7; D possibly uses TRBD1 or TRBD2 (6 bases each). Germline V gives CDR1 LNHDA, CDR2 SQIVND (reference sequence). The CDR3 spans 14 residues. Between the trimmed V and J ends, which lost 6 bases and 2 bases, there was a span of 14 bases. Written as DNA, the CDR3 is TGTGCCAGTAGCTGGGGGGCTCGCCCCTACGAGCAGTACTTC. This translates into CASSWGARPYEQYF. The entire variable domain, with the rest obtained from reference TRBV19 and TRBJ2-7, is as follows: DGGITQSPKYLFRKEGQNVTLSCEQNLNHDAMYWYRQDPGQGLRLIYYSQIVNDFQKGDIAEGYSVSREKKESFPLTVTSAQKNPTAFYLCASSWGARPYEQYFGPGTRLTVT.

The chain is built from TRBV28 and TRBJ1-2; no definite D call. Per the germline V gene, CDR1 is MDHEN and CDR2 is SYDVKM. Trimming stripped 8 bases from V and 6 bases from J, with 13 bases between. This CDR3 is 12 amino acids long. The DNA of the CDR3 is TGTGCCAGCGCTTTAGGCGTCCATGGCTACACCTTC. It is translated as CASALGVHGYTF.

CDR3 loop: CASSPLLLSETQYF. The CDR3 DNA sequence: TGTGCCAGCAGTCCCCTGCTTCTGTCGGAGACCCAGTACTTC. The chain employs TRBV28 and TRBJ2-5; D uncertain. The germline V gene has CDR1 MDHEN and CDR2 SYDVKM. V lost 5 bases and J 5 bases, leaving 15 bases between the germline ends. The CDR3 is 14 residues long.

The chain recombines TRBV19 with TRBJ1-1, with 8 positions matching TRBD1. Germline V gene sequence: CDR1 LNHDA, CDR2 SQIVND (reference sequence). There are 17 residues in the CDR3. V was clipped by 2 bases and J by 4 bases; unmatched bases: 12. The chain's CDR3 is CASSIKPGQGLVTEAFF. The CDR3 nucleotides read TGTGCCAGTAGTATAAAGCCAGGACAGGGCTTGGTCACTGAAGCTTTCTTT.